One sample yielded the 16 T cell receptor beta chains listed below, sequenced in a study of blood T cell repertoires in COVID-19. Data came from immunoSEQ multiplex PCR; TCRdb stores just in-frame clones and leaves some out. The profile shows around 150,000 clones, under 85% of them singletons. The sequencing sample was made of peripheral blood. Every receptor here comes from a woman at least 80 years old in a cohort sampled during active or convalescent COVID-19.

The chain recombines TRBV9 with TRBJ2-3, with TRBD2 matching over 11 bases. Germline V CDR1 and CDR2: SGDLS, YYNGEE. Germline trimming cut 4 bases from V and 2 bases from J; bases unmatched to any gene: 6. This CDR3 contains 16 residues. The CDR3 DNA is TGTGCCAGCAGCATCGGGACTAGCGGATACACAGATACGCAGTATTTT. Protein sequence: CASSIGTSGYTDTQYF.

The CDR3, as DNA: TGTGCCAGCACAACAACGACCGGGGAGCTGTTTTTT. This sequence encodes CASTTTTGELFF. This chain links TRBV6-6 with TRBJ2-2; unclear D gene. Per the germline V gene, CDR1 is MNHNY and CDR2 is SVGAGI (reference sequence). The CDR3 totals 12 residues. V lost 7 bases to trimming and J lost 5 bases, with 8 bases between them.

This clone was observed a handful of times. The DNA of the CDR3 is TGTGCCAGCAGCCAGGGTGGGCAGGGCTCCTATAATTCACCCCTCCACTTT. Translated, it gives CASSQGGQGSYNSPLHF. The V call is TRBV5-4, the J call TRBJ1-6, with D possibly being TRBD1 (5 bases). The CDR3 has 17 amino acids. The germline CDR1 and CDR2 sequences are SGHNT and YYREEE (reference sequence). Between the trimmed V and J ends, which lost 4 bases and 0 bases, there was a span of 14 bases.

The J gene is TRBJ1-6, the V gene TRBV5-5; TRBD1 is a possible D gene (5 bases). V was shortened by 3 bases and J by 9 bases, with 7 bases between the two germline ends. CDR1 and CDR2 (germline): SGHKS, YYEKEE (reference sequence). This CDR3 region has 12 residues. Here the CDR3 DNA reads TGTGCCAGCAGCTCCAGGGTTTCACCCCTCCACTTT. Its protein is CASSSRVSPLHF.

V and J are TRBV18 and TRBJ2-7; weak D call: TRBD2 (6 bases). Germline V gene lookup returns CDR1 KGHSH and CDR2 LQKENI. The CDR3 runs to 12 residues. V was shortened by 6 bases and J by 6 bases, with 12 bases between the two germline ends. CDR3 coding DNA: TGTGCCAGCTCCCTCGTGGGGGGCGAGCAGTACTTC. Translated, it gives CASSLVGGEQYF. Supplemented by reference TRBV18 and TRBJ2-7, the full variable domain reads NAGVMQNPRHLVRRRGQEARLRCSPMKGHSHVYWYRQLPEEGLKFMVYLQKENIIDESGMPKERFSAEFPKEGPSILRIQQVVRGDSAAYFCASSLVGGEQYFGPGTRLTVT.

The V call is TRBV28, the J call TRBJ1-2; no clear D. CDR1 MDHEN and CDR2 SYDVKM come from the germline V gene. Trimming pared 6 bases from V and 2 bases from J, leaving 13 bases between. The CDR3 is made up of 14 amino acids. CDR3 sequence reads: CASSIAPDNYGYTF. The CDR3 coding sequence is TGTGCCAGCAGCATAGCCCCCGACAACTATGGCTACACCTTC.

CDR3 amino acids: CASSIRSLQPQHF. DNA of the CDR3: TGTGCCAGCAGCATTAGGAGTTTGCAGCCCCAGCATTTT. The rearrangement links TRBV6-5 to TRBJ1-5, with no clear D. The germline V and J ends were trimmed by 6 bases and 7 bases, with 13 bases remaining between them. Germline V gives CDR1 MNHEY, CDR2 SVGAGI. This CDR3 spans 13 amino acids.

The sample holds a few counts of this clone. V and J are TRBV2 and TRBJ1-1, with D perhaps TRBD1 (6 bases). This CDR3 region has 14 residues. Germline CDR1 is SNHLY and CDR2 is FYNNEI. V was pared by 4 bases and J by 3 bases, with 12 bases between. The DNA of the CDR3 is TGTGCCAGCAGTGTGCTGGGGGCGGACACTGAAGCTTTCTTT. It specifies CASSVLGADTEAFF.

The rearrangement joins TRBV2 to TRBJ2-7; D is undetermined. From germline, CDR1 is SNHLY and CDR2 FYNNEI. The V end was cut by 4 bases, the J end by 6 bases, with 7 bases between. The CDR3 length is 11 residues. The CDR3 nucleotides are TGTGCCAGCAGTGGTAGTCGCGAGCAGTACTTC. It specifies CASSGSREQYF.

V and J are TRBV7-9 and TRBJ2-3; 7 bases agree with TRBD1. This CDR3 region has 12 residues. Germline V gene data show CDR1 as SEHNR and CDR2 as FQNEAQ (reference sequence). V lost 8 bases to trimming and J lost 8 bases; unmatched junction nucleotides: 7. CDR3 protein: CASEGAPATQYF. The CDR3 nucleotides read TGTGCCAGCGAGGGGGCCCCGGCTACGCAGTATTTT.

This clone was picked up a small number of times. The chain employs TRBV4-1 and TRBJ1-3; D not certain. Germline CDR1 is MGHRA and CDR2 is YSYEKL. The CDR3 is 17 amino acids. The ends were cut back, 1 base at V and 0 bases at J, with 13 bases in the middle. The CDR3 loop reads CASSQGAAWASGNTIYF. Here the CDR3 DNA reads TGCGCCAGCAGCCAAGGGGCCGCCTGGGCCTCTGGAAACACCATATATTTT.

The chain combines TRBV29-1 with TRBJ2-7, with D uncertain. Germline V gene sequence: CDR1 SQVTM, CDR2 ANQGSEA. With 3 bases removed from V and 4 bases from J, the gap between germline ends came to 10 bases. This CDR3 has 12 residues. Written as DNA, the CDR3 is TGCAGCGTTGAGTCCTACAGTTACGAGCAGTACTTC. Translated, it gives CSVESYSYEQYF.

This rearrangement joins TRBV19 to TRBJ1-2, with a possible D match to TRBD1 (5 bases). V dropped 5 bases and J dropped 7 bases, with 20 bases sitting between them. CDR1 is LNHDA, CDR2 SQIVND, per germline (reference sequence). The CDR3 has 15 residues. CDR3 DNA sequence: TGTGCCAGTAGTTCCCCCTGGGGGGGAGTAGGTGGCTACACCTTC. It codes for CASSSPWGGVGGYTF.

CDR3 sequence (DNA): TGTGCCAGTAGTCCCTCAGGGCTCGCTAATGAAAAACTGTTTTTT. It yields the protein CASSPSGLANEKLFF. V and J are TRBV19 and TRBJ1-4, with D tentatively TRBD1 (5 bases). The CDR3 is 15 amino acids. Germline assignment: CDR1 LNHDA and CDR2 SQIVND (reference sequence). The ends were cut back, 5 bases at V and 3 bases at J, with 13 bases in the middle. Supplemented by reference TRBV19 and TRBJ1-4, the full variable domain reads DGGITQSPKYLFRKEGQNVTLSCEQNLNHDAMYWYRQDPGQGLRLIYYSQIVNDFQKGDIAEGYSVSREKKESFPLTVTSAQKNPTAFYLCASSPSGLANEKLFFGSGTQLSVL.

The rearrangement links TRBV7-2 to TRBJ2-5; D may be TRBD1 (6 bases). Germline V lookup: CDR1 SGHTA, CDR2 FQGNSA. V was shortened by 3 bases and J by 2 bases, with 10 bases between the two germline ends. The CDR3 has 14 amino acids. CDR3 sequence reads: CASSFGGPQETQYF. CDR3 DNA: TGTGCCAGCAGCTTTGGGGGCCCTCAAGAGACCCAGTACTTC.

The chain uses TRBV6-2 or TRBV6-3 and TRBJ1-5, with unresolved D. There are 15 residues in the CDR3. V was pared by 2 bases and J by 0 bases, with 8 bases between. Germline loops: CDR1 MNHEY, CDR2 SVGEGT. The CDR3 reads CASSYGQFSNQPQHF. CDR3 nucleotide sequence: TGTGCCAGCAGTTACGGGCAATTTAGCAATCAGCCCCAGCATTTT.